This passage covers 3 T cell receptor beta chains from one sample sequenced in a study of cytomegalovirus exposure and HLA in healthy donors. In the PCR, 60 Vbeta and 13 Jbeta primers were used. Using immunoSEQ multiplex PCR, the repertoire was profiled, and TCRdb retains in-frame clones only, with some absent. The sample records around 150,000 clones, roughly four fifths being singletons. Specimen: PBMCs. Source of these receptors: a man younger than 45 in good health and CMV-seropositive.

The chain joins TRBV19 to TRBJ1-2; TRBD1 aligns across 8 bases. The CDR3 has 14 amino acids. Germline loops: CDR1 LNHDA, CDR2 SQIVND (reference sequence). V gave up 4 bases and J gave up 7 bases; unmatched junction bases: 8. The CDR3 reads CASSKSGGLRGYTF. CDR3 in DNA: TGTGCCAGTAGTAAGTCAGGGGGCCTTCGTGGCTACACCTTC.

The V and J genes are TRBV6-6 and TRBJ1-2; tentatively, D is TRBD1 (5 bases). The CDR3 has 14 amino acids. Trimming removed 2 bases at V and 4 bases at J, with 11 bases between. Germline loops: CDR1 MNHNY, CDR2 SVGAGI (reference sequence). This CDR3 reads CASSYKGQGYGYTF. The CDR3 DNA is TGTGCCAGCAGTTACAAGGGGCAAGGCTATGGCTACACCTTC.

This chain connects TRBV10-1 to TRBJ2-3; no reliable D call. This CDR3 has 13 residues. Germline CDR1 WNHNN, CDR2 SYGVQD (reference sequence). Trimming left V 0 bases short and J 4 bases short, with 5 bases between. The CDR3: CASSESGADTQYF. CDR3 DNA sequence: TGCGCCAGCAGTGAGTCCGGAGCAGATACGCAGTATTTT.